The sequence of this TCR beta chain was determined in a study of OX40 agonist ivuxolimab in advanced cancers. Overall study context: An agonistic anti-OX40 (CD134) antibody, ivuxolimab, was used to treat the patients. Patients undergoing dose escalation presented with hepatocellular carcinoma, melanoma, renal cell or head and neck cancer. General study results and limits: On average, CD8+ T cells showed a greater number of expanded clones than CD4+.

Concerning this clone itself: Its antigen is as yet unknown.

Data came from immunoSEQ multiplex PCR; TCRdb stores just in-frame clones and leaves some out. The sample includes tens of thousands of clones, 81% of them seen just once. The TCR sequence derives from an adult with an advanced solid tumor such as melanoma, head and neck, liver or kidney cancer. The starting material was CD4+ or CD8+ T cells sorted from blood, obtained in a trial of the OX40 agonist ivuxolimab.

The CDR3 spells CASSPERGTVATAYEQYF. CDR3 sequence (DNA): TGCGCCAGCAGCCCTGAACGGGGCACGGTAGCCACGGCATACGAGCAGTACTTC. J is TRBJ2-7 and V is TRBV4-3, with D tentatively TRBD1 or TRBD2 (5 bases each). From germline, CDR1 is LGHNA and CDR2 YSLEER. This CDR3 spans 18 amino acids. With 4 bases removed from V and 4 bases from J, the gap between germline ends came to 26 bases.